These T cell receptor beta chains were read from a single sample in a study of cytomegalovirus exposure and HLA in healthy donors. The table came from immunoSEQ multiplex PCR; TCRdb's copy has only in-frame clones and leaves some out. The table shows about 110,000 clones, with approximately 96% occurring only once. Sequences were obtained from PBMCs. The receptors derive from a woman between 18 and 30 years old in good health and CMV-seronegative. Each CDR3 is given with its conserved first and last residue. Fields, in order: clone size, CDR3 length, V gene, D gene, J gene, CDR3 protein, CDR3 DNA. The D gene is left open where the match is weak. Size values are once, few and many counts, or a class for expanded clones, and some rows have none.

.,14,TRBV9,TRBD1,TRBJ2-7,CASSGTGLVGEQYF,TGTGCCAGCAGCGGGACAGGGTTGGTGGGCGAGCAGTACTTC
.,15,TRBV2,.,TRBJ2-1,CASTPSLYTYNEQFF,TGTGCCAGCACCCCCTCCTTGTACACCTACAATGAGCAGTTCTTC
.,15,TRBV2,.,TRBJ1-1,CASSVRSYTNTEAFF,TGTGCCAGCAGTGTGAGGAGTTATACGAACACTGAAGCTTTCTTT
.,16,TRBV28,.,TRBJ1-3,CASSLGPKSSGNTIYF,TGTGCCAGCAGTTTGGGGCCGAAAAGCTCTGGAAACACCATATATTTT
.,13,TRBV6-6,.,TRBJ2-1,CASSYASPNEQFF,TGTGCCAGCAGTTACGCGTCCCCCAATGAGCAGTTCTTC
.,13,TRBV28,.,TRBJ1-2,CASSFQVGVGYTF,TGTGCCAGCAGTTTTCAGGTGGGAGTAGGCTACACCTTC
.,12,TRBV6-1,.,TRBJ1-2,CASSKDSYGYTF,TGTGCCAGCAGTAAGGACAGCTATGGCTACACCTTC
.,16,TRBV5-4,.,TRBJ1-5,CASSLEGGNSNQPQHF,TGTGCCAGCAGCTTGGAGGGCGGGAATAGCAATCAGCCCCAGCATTTT
.,16,TRBV4-3,TRBD2,TRBJ2-7,CASSQDRGGLSYEQYF,TGCGCCAGCAGCCAAGATCGGGGGGGGCTCTCCTACGAGCAGTACTTC
.,15,TRBV7-3,TRBD1,TRBJ2-2,CASSRDRANTGELFF,TGTGCCAGCAGCCGGGACAGGGCGAACACCGGGGAGCTGTTTTTT
.,17,TRBV9,TRBD1,TRBJ2-3,CASSVAPRGGGTDTQYF,TGTGCCAGCAGCGTAGCACCCAGAGGGGGCGGCACAGATACGCAGTATTTT
.,16,TRBV28,TRBD2,TRBJ2-7,CASSPAASGGAYEQYF,TGTGCCAGCAGTCCGGCAGCTAGCGGGGGGGCCTACGAGCAGTACTTC
few,16,TRBV7-2,.,TRBJ1-2,CASSLGAGLFFYGYTF,TGTGCCAGCAGCTTAGGGGCAGGGTTGTTTTTTTATGGCTACACCTTC
.,15,TRBV6-5,TRBD1,TRBJ1-2,CASSAHRGFNYGYTF,TGTGCCAGCAGTGCTCACAGGGGATTTAACTATGGCTACACCTTC
.,18,TRBV5-4,TRBD2,TRBJ2-5,CASSLVGRLAPSPETQYF,TGTGCCAGCAGCTTGGTCGGGAGACTAGCTCCATCGCCGGAGACCCAGTACTTC
.,12,TRBV7-8,.,TRBJ2-3,CASSLSSDTQYF,TGTGCCAGCAGCTTATCCTCAGATACGCAGTATTTT
.,14,TRBV2,.,TRBJ2-3,CARTGEGATDTQYF,TGTGCCAGGACAGGGGAGGGGGCTACAGATACGCAGTATTTT
.,13,TRBV9,TRBD1,TRBJ2-1,CASSFTPGTGQFF,TGTGCCAGCAGCTTCACTCCCGGGACAGGACAGTTCTTC
.,12,TRBV5-4,.,TRBJ2-7,CASSFHGYEQYF,TGTGCCAGCAGCTTCCACGGCTACGAGCAGTACTTC
.,14,TRBV28,.,TRBJ1-2,CASSLARGGYGYTF,TGTGCCAGCAGTTTAGCCAGGGGCGGTTATGGCTACACCTTC
.,13,TRBV19,.,TRBJ1-2,CASSIDIRYGYTF,TGTGCCAGTAGTATAGATATCCGGTATGGCTACACCTTC
.,11,TRBV7-9,.,TRBJ2-7,CASSPDIGETF,TGTGCCAGCAGCCCAGACATTGGGGAGACCTTC
.,15,TRBV5-1,TRBD1,TRBJ1-5,CASSLVSGGNQPQHF,TGCGCCAGCAGCTTGGTCTCAGGGGGTAATCAGCCCCAGCATTTT
.,16,TRBV5-4,TRBD1,TRBJ1-1,CASSLDRVLSNTEAFF,TGTGCCAGCAGCTTAGACAGGGTCTTGAGTAACACTGAAGCTTTCTTT
once,14,TRBV10-3,TRBD2,TRBJ2-7,CAITRQRGGYEQYF,TGTGCCATCACGCGCCAGCGGGGGGGCTACGAGCAGTACTTC
.,15,TRBV25-1,TRBD1,TRBJ1-1,CASSELTGGLTEAFF,TGTGCCAGCAGTGAATTAACAGGGGGCTTGACTGAAGCTTTCTTT
.,12,TRBV19,.,TRBJ2-3,CASSPRTDTQYF,TGTGCCAGTAGTCCTCGCACAGATACGCAGTATTTT
.,13,TRBV29-1,TRBD1,TRBJ1-2,CSARQGVRNGYTF,TGCAGCGCCCGACAGGGCGTTCGCAATGGCTACACCTTC
.,14,TRBV5-1,TRBD2,TRBJ2-7,CASSLRGGPYEQYF,TGCGCCAGCAGCTTGCGGGGGGGCCCCTACGAGCAGTACTTC
.,16,TRBV7-3,TRBD1,TRBJ2-2,CASSSRGQGSTGELFF,TGTGCCAGCAGCTCGCGGGGACAGGGGTCAACCGGGGAGCTGTTTTTT
.,16,TRBV4-1,TRBD2,TRBJ2-1,CASSQDSGGANNEQFF,TGCGCCAGCAGCCAAGATAGCGGGGGGGCAAACAATGAGCAGTTCTTC